This section outlines one T cell receptor beta chain sequence together with its context. CDR3 length: 16 residues. CDR1 is SGHTA and CDR2 is FQGNSA in the germline V gene. The V end lost 7 bases, the J end lost 0 bases, and 17 bases lay between the germline ends. This record comes from a study of T-cell reconstitution after alpha-beta-depleted transplantation in children. Using unique molecular identifiers, the investigators prepared the TCRbeta library. TCRdb independently ran MiXCR on the PCR reads; one entry per CDR3 protein. The sample shows 500,000 or so distinct CDR3 sequences, over 25% of them seen only once.

The sequence was obtained from a human donor who donated a stem cell graft to a child with aplastic anemia. This chain uses TRBV7-2 with TRBJ2-3, with no clear D. The source was PBMCs from the stem cell graft donor, collected from the stem cell graft. The CDR3 here is CASTQPYGSSTDTQYF. DNA for the CDR3: TGTGCCAGCACCCAACCTTATGGGTCTAGCACAGATACGCAGTATTTT.